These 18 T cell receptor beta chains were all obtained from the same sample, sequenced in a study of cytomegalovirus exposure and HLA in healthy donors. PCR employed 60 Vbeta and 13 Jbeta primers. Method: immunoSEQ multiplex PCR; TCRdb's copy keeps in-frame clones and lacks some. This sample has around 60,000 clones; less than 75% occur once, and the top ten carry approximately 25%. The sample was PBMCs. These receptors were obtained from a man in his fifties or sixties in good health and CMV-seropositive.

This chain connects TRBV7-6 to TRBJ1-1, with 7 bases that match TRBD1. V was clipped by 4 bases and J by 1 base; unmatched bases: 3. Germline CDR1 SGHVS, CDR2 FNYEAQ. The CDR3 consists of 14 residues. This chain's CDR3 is CASSSRTGNTEAFF. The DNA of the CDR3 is TGTGCCAGCAGCTCCAGGACAGGGAACACTGAAGCTTTCTTT.

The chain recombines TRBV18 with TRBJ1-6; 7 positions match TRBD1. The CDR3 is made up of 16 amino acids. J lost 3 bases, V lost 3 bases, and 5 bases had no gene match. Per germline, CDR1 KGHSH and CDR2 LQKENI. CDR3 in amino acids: CASSPGQVRYNSPLHF. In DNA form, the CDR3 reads TGTGCCAGCTCACCCGGACAGGTTCGCTATAATTCACCCCTCCACTTT.

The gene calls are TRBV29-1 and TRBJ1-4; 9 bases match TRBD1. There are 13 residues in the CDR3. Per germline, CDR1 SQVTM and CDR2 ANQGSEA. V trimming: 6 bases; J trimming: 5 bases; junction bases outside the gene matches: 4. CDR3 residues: CSVRTGVNEKLFF. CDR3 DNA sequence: TGCAGCGTCCGGACAGGGGTAAATGAAAAACTGTTTTTT.

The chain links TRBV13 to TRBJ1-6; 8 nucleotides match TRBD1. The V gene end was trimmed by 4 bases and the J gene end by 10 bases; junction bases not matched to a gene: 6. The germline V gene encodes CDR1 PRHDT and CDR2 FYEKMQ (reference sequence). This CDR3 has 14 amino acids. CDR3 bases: TGTGCCAGCAGCTCGGACAGGGAGTACTCACCCCTCCACTTT. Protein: CASSSDREYSPLHF.

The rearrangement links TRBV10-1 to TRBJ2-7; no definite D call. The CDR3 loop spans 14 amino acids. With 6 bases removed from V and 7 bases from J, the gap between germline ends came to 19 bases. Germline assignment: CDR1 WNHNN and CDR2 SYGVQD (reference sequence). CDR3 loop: CASSNRERLGEQYF. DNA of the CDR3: TGCGCCAGCAGCAACCGAGAGAGACTTGGAGAGCAGTACTTC.

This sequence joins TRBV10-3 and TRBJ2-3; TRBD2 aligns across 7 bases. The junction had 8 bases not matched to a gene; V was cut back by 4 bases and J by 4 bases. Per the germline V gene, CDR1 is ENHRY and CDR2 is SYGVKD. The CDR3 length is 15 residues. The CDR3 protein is CAISGARGVSDTQYF. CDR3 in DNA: TGTGCCATCAGTGGGGCTCGGGGGGTCTCAGATACGCAGTATTTT.

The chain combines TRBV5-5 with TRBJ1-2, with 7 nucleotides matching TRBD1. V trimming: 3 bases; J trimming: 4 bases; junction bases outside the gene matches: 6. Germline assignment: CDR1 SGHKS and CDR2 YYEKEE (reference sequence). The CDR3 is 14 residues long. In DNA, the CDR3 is TGTGCCAGCAGCTCCCAACAGGGGATCTATGGCTACACCTTC. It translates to CASSSQQGIYGYTF. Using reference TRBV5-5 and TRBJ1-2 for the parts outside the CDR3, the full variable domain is DAGVTQSPTHLIKTRGQQVTLRCSPISGHKSVSWYQQVLGQGPQFIFQYYEKEERGRGNFPDRFSARQFPNYSSELNVNALLLGDSALYLCASSSQQGIYGYTFGSGTRLTVV.

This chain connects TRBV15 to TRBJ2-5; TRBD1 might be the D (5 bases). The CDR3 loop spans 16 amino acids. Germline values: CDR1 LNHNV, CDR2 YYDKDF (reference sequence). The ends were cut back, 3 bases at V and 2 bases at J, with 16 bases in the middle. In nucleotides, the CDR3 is TGTGCCACCAGCAGGGGCCGTGGGGCAGGGCAAGAGACCCAGTACTTC. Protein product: CATSRGRGAGQETQYF.

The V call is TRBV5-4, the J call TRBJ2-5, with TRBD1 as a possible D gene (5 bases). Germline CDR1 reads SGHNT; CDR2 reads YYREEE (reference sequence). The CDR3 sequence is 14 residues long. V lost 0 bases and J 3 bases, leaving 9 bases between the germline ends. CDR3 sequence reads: CASSLGAGKETQYF. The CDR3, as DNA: TGTGCCAGCAGCTTGGGTGCAGGGAAAGAGACCCAGTACTTC.

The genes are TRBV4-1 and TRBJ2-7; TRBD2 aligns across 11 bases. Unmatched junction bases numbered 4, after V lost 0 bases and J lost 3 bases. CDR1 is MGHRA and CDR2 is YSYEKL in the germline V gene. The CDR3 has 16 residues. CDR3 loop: CASSQDNLAGGYEQYF. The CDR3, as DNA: TGCGCCAGCAGCCAAGATAATCTAGCGGGAGGCTACGAGCAGTACTTC.

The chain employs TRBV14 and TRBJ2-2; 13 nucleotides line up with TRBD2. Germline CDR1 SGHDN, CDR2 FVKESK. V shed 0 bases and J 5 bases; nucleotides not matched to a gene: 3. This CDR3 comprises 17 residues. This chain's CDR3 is CASSQDKGLAGTGELFF. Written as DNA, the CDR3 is TGTGCCAGCAGCCAAGATAAGGGACTAGCGGGAACCGGGGAGCTGTTTTTT.

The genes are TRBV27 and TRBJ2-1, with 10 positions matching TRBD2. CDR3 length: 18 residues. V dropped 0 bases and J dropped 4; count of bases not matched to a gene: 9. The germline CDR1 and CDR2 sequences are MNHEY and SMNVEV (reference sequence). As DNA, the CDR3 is TGTGCCAGCAGTTTATCGTATACTAGCGGGACGGTGTACAATGAGCAGTTCTTC. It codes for CASSLSYTSGTVYNEQFF.

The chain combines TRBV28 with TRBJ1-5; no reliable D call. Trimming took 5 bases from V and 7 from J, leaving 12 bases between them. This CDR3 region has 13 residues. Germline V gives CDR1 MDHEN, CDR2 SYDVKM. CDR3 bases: TGTGCCAGCAGTCCTCAGGCATTGCAGCCCCAGCATTTT. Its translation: CASSPQALQPQHF. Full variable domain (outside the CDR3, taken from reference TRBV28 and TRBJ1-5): DVKVTQSSRYLVKRTGEKVFLECVQDMDHENMFWYRQDPGLGLRLIYFSYDVKMKEKGDIPEGYSVSREKKERFSLILESASTNQTSMYLCASSPQALQPQHFGDGTRLSIL.

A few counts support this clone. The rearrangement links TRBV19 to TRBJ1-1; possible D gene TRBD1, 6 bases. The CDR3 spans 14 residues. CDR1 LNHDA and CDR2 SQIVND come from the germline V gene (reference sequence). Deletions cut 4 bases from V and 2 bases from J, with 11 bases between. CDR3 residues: CASSTYRDNTEAFF. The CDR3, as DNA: TGTGCCAGTAGTACCTACAGGGATAACACTGAAGCTTTCTTT.

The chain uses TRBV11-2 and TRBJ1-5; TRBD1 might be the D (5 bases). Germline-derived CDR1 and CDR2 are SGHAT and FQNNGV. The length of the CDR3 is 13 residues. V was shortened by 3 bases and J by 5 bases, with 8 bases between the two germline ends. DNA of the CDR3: TGTGCCAGCAGCTTTCGGGGGGATCAGCCCCAGCATTTT. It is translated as CASSFRGDQPQHF.

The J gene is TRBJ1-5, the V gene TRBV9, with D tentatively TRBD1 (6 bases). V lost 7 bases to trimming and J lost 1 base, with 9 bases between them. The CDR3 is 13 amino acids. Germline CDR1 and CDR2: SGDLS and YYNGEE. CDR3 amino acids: CASGDRSNQPQHF. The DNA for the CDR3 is TGTGCCAGCGGAGACAGGAGCAATCAGCCCCAGCATTTT. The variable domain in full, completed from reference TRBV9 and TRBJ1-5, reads DSGVTQTPKHLITATGQRVTLRCSPRSGDLSVYWYQQSLDQGLQFLIQYYNGEERAKGNILERFSAQQFPDLHSELNLSSLELGDSALYFCASGDRSNQPQHFGDGTRLSIL.

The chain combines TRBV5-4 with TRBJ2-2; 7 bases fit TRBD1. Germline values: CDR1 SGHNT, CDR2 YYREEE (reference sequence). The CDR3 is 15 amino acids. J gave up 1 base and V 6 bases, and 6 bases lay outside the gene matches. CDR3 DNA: TGTGCCAGCACCCTAAGACAGGGGAACACCGGGGAGCTGTTTTTT. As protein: CASTLRQGNTGELFF. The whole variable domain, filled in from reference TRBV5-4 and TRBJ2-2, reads ETGVTQSPTHLIKTRGQQVTLRCSSQSGHNTVSWYQQALGQGPQFIFQYYREEENGRGNFPPRFSGLQFPNYSSELNVNALELDDSALYLCASTLRQGNTGELFFGEGSRLTVL.

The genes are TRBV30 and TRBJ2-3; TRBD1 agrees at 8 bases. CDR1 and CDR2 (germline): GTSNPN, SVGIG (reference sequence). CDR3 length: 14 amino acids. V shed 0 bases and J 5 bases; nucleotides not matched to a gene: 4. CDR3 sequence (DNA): TGTGCCTGGAGTGTCCAGGGGGCGAAAGATACGCAGTATTTT. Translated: CAWSVQGAKDTQYF.